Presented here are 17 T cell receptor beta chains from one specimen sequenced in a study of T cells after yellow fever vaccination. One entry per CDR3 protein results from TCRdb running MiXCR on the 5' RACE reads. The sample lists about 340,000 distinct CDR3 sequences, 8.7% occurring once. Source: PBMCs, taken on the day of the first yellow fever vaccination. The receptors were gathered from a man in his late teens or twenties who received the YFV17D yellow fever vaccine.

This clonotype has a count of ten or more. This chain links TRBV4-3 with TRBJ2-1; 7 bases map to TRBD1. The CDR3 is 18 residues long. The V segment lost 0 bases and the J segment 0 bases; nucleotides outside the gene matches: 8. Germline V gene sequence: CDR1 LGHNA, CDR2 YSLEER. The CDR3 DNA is TGCGCCAGCAGCCAAGAGACGGACAGGTATGACTCCTACAATGAGCAGTTCTTC. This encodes CASSQETDRYDSYNEQFF.

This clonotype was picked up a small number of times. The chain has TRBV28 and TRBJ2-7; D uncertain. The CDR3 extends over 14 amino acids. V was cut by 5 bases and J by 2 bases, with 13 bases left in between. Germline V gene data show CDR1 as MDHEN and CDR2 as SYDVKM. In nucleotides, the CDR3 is TGTGCCAGCAGTCCCAGACTTTCCCCCTACGAGCAGTACGTC. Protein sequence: CASSPRLSPYEQYV.

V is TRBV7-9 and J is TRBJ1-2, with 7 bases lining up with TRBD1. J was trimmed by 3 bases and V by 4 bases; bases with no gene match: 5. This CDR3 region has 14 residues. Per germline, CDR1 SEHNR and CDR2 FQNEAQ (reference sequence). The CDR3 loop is CASSSYGTDYGYTF. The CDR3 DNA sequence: TGTGCCAGCAGCTCGTACGGGACAGACTATGGCTACACCTTC.

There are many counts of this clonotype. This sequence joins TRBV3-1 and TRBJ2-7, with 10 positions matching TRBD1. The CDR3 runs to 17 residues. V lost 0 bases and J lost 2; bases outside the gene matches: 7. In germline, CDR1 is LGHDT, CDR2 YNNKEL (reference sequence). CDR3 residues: CASSQEGQGTNTYEQYF. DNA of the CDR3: TGTGCCAGCAGCCAAGAGGGACAGGGGACCAATACCTACGAGCAGTACTTC.

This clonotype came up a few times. In nucleotides, the CDR3 is TGTGCCAGCAGCTCCTGGGGGGTTGAGCAGCCCCAGCATTTT. Protein sequence: CASSSWGVEQPQHF. The chain is built from TRBV27 and TRBJ1-5; the D gene is possibly TRBD1 (5 bases). Germline lookup yields CDR1 MNHEY and CDR2 SMNVEV (reference sequence). CDR3 length: 14 residues. V gave up 6 bases and J gave up 7 bases, with 16 bases separating them.

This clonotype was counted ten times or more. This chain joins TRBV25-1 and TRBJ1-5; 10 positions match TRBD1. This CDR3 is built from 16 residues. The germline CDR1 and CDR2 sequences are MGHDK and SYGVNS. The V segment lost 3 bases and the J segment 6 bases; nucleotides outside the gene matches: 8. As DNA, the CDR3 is TGTGCCAGCAGTGAGGGGGGACAGGGGATTAGTCAGCCCCAGCATTTT. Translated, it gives CASSEGGQGISQPQHF.

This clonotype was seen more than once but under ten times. The DNA of the CDR3 is TGCGCCAGCAGCCAGGAGCCCAGGGGAGCCCCCGTCAATGAGCAGTTCTTC. Translating it yields CASSQEPRGAPVNEQFF. The rearrangement links TRBV4-3 to TRBJ2-1, with a weak D call TRBD1 (6 bases). The CDR3 runs to 17 residues. Trimming left V 3 bases short and J 6 bases short, with 21 bases between. Germline loops: CDR1 LGHNA, CDR2 YSLEER.

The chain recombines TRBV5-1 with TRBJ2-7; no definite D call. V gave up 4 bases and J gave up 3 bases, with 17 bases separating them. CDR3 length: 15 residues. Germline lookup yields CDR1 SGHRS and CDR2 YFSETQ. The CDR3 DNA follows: TGCGCCAGCAGCAGGCAGCCGGGCGGATACTACGAGCAGTACTTC. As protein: CASSRQPGGYYEQYF.

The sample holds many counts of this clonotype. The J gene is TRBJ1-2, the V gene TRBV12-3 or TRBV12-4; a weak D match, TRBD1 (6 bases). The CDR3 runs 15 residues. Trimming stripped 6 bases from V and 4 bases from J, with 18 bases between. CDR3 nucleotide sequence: TGTGCCAGCAGGAACACAGGGAGGGGATCCTATGGCTACACCTTC. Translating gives CASRNTGRGSYGYTF.

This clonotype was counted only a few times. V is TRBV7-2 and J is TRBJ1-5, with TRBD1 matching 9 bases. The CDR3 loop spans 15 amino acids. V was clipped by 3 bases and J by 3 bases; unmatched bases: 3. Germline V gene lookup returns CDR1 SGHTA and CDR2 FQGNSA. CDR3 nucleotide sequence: TGTGCCAGCAGCTTTTGGACAGGGGTCAATCAGCCCCAGCATTTT. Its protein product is CASSFWTGVNQPQHF.

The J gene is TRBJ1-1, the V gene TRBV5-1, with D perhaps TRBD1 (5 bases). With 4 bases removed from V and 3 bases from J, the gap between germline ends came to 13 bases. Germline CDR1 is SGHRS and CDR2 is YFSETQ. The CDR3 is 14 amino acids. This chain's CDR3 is CASSPQGLDTEAFF. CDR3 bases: TGCGCCAGCAGCCCCCAGGGATTGGACACTGAAGCTTTCTTT.

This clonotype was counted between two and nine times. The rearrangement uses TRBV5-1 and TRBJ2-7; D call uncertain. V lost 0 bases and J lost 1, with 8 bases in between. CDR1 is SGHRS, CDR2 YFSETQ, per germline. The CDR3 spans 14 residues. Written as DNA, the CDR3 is TGCGCCAGCAGCTTGGCCGCGATTTCCTACGAGCAGTACTTC. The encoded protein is CASSLAAISYEQYF.

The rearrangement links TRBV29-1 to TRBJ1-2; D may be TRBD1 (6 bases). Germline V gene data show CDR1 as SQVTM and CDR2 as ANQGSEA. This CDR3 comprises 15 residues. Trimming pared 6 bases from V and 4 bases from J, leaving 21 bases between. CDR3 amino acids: CSVGMNRERGYGYTF. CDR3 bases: TGCAGCGTCGGGATGAACAGGGAGCGAGGCTATGGCTACACCTTC.

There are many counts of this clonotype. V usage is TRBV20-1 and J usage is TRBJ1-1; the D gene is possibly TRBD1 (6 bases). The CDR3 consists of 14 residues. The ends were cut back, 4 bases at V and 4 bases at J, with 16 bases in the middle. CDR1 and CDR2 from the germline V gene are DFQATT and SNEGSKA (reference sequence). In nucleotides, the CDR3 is TGCAGTGCTATTCGGGGGCAGGGGAGCACTGAAGCTTTCTTT. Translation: CSAIRGQGSTEAFF.

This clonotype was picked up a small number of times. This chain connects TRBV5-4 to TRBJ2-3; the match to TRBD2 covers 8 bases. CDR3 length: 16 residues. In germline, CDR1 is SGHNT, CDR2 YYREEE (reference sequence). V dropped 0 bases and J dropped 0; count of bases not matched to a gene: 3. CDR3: CASSLVAGISTDTQYF. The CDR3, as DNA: TGTGCCAGCAGCTTGGTAGCGGGGATAAGCACAGATACGCAGTATTTT.

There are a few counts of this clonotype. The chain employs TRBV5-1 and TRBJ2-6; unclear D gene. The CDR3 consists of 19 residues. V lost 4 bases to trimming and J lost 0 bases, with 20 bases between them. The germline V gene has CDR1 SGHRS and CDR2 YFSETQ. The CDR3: CASSRRPLGVASGANVLTF. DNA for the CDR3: TGCGCCAGCAGCAGACGTCCCCTTGGGGTAGCCTCTGGGGCCAACGTCCTGACTTTC.

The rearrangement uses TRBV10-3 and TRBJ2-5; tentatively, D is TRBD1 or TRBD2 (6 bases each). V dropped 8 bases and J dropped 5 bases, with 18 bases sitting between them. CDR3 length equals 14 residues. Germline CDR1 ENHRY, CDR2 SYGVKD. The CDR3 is CAIRRQGTGETQYF. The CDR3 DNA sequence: TGTGCCATCCGTCGTCAGGGGACTGGCGAGACCCAGTACTTC.